This T cell receptor (beta chain) was sequenced in a study of blood T cell repertoires in COVID-19. As for the study in general: Spain, Italy and the United States supplied samples that represented acute and convalescent COVID-19.

Original methodology: Scientists estimated how many nucleated cells there were by amplifying reference gene primers. Here immunoSEQ multiplex PCR was the method, and the copy in TCRdb shows in-frame clones only, minus some. V and J calls and clone size are copied from that table; D and trimming were computed from the DNA. This sample has more than 90,000 clones, with roughly 80% found just once. The ends were cut back, 5 bases at V and 4 bases at J, with 12 bases in the middle. CDR3 length equals 14 residues. Germline V gene sequence: CDR1 MNHEY, CDR2 SVGEGT. The clonotype was recovered from a man older than 75 with acute or convalescent COVID-19. This sequence joins TRBV6-2 or TRBV6-3 and TRBJ1-5; D gene unclear. The source material was peripheral blood. DNA for the CDR3: TGTGCCAGCAGTCCGGCCGGGGTGAATCAGCCCCAGCATTTT. Protein: CASSPAGVNQPQHF.